This T cell receptor (beta chain) was sequenced in a study of blood T cell repertoires in COVID-19. Method: immunoSEQ multiplex PCR; TCRdb's copy keeps in-frame clones and lacks some. The sample has about 260,000 clones; about 90% are singletons. The germline gives CDR1 KGHDR, CDR2 SFDVKD. V was clipped by 9 bases and J by 6 bases, with 10 bases between them. CDR3 length: 11 amino acids. Enrolled during active infection, Seattle patients were then followed longitudinally. The sample consisted of peripheral blood. The source is a woman under 40 with COVID-19, enrolled during active disease. The chain uses TRBV24-1 and TRBJ1-1; D gene uncertain. The DNA for the CDR3 is TGTGCCACCTCAGGTGGCGCTGAAGCTTTCTTT. This gives the protein CATSGGAEAFF.